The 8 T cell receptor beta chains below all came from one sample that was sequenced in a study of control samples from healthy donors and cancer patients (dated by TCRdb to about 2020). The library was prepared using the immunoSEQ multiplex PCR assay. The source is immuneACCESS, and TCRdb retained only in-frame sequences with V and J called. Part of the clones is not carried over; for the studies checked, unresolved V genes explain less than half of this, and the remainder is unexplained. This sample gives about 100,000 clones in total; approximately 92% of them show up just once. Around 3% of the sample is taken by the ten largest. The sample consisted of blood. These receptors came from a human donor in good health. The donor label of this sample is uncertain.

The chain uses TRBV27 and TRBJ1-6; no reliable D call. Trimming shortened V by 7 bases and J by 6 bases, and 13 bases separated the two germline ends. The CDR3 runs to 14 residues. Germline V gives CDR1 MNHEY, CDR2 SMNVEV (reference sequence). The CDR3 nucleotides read TGTGCCAGCACCCGCGATGGGATTAATTCACCCCTCCACTTT. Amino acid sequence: CASTRDGINSPLHF.

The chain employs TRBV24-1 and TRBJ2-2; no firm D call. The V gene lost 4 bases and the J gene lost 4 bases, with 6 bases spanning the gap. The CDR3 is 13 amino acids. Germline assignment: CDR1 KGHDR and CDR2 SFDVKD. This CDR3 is CATSEAFTGELFF. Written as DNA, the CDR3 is TGTGCCACCAGTGAGGCATTCACCGGGGAGCTGTTTTTT.

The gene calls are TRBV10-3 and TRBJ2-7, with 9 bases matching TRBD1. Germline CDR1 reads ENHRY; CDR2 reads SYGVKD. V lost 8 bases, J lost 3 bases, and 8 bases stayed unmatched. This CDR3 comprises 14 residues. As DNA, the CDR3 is TGTGCCATCTCACCGGGACAGGGTTACTACGAGCAGTACTTC. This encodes CAISPGQGYYEQYF.

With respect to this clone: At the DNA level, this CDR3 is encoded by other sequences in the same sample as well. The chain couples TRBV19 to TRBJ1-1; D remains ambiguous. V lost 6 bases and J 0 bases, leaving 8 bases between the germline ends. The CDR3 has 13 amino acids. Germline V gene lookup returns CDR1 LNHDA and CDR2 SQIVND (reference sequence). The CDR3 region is CASSLMMNTEAFF. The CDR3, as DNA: TGTGCCAGTAGCTTGATGATGAACACTGAAGCTTTCTTT.

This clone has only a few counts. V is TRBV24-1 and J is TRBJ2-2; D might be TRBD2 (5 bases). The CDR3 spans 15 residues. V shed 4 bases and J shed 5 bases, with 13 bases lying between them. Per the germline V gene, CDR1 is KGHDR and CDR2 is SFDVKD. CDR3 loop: CATSERGSRTGELFF. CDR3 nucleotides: TGTGCCACCAGTGAACGGGGAAGTCGGACCGGGGAGCTGTTTTTT.

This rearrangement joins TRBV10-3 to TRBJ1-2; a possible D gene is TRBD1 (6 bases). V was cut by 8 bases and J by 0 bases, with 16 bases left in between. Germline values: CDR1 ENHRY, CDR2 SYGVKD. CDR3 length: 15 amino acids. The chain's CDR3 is CAIRDTLVSNYGYTF. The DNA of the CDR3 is TGTGCCATCCGGGACACGCTTGTTTCTAACTATGGCTACACCTTC.

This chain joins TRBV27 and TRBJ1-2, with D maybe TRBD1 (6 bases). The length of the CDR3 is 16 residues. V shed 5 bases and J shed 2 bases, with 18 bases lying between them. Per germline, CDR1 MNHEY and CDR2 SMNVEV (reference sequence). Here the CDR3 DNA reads TGTGCCAGCAGTCTTAATGGGCCTCAGGGGAACTATGGCTACACCTTC. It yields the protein CASSLNGPQGNYGYTF.

The CDR3 loop reads CASSLALGQGARNEQFF. CDR3 sequence (DNA): TGTGCCAGCAGCTTGGCCCTAGGACAGGGGGCGCGCAATGAGCAGTTCTTC. This rearrangement joins TRBV5-5 to TRBJ2-1; 11 positions match TRBD1. The CDR3 length is 17 residues. V lost 0 bases and J lost 6; bases outside the gene matches: 8. Germline V gene lookup returns CDR1 SGHKS and CDR2 YYEKEE (reference sequence).